The source of this T cell receptor (beta chain) is a study of T cell responses to AZD1222 COVID-19 vaccine. Findings and limits, study-wide: None of the repertoires were sampled until the peak T cell response had passed. Among those given AZD1222, only 5 to 7 were seropositive at baseline.

About this clone itself: No antigen is known for it.

Generated by immunoSEQ multiplex PCR, the TCRdb table keeps only in-frame clones and is missing some. The data hold some 81,000 clones, with roughly 88% observed a single time. Doses given second, at about 4 or about 12 weeks, were pooled. The clonotype comes from an adult who received the AZD1222 COVID-19 vaccine. Material: peripheral blood, obtained 28 days after the second AZD1222 dose.

This CDR3 reads CASSLGRNTEAFF. DNA of the CDR3: TGTGCCAGCAGCTTGGGCAGGAACACTGAAGCTTTCTTT. The chain links TRBV11-2 to TRBJ1-1; D is uncertain. Germline V gene data show CDR1 as SGHAT and CDR2 as FQNNGV. CDR3 length equals 13 residues. Deletions cut 3 bases from V and 1 base from J, with 6 bases between.